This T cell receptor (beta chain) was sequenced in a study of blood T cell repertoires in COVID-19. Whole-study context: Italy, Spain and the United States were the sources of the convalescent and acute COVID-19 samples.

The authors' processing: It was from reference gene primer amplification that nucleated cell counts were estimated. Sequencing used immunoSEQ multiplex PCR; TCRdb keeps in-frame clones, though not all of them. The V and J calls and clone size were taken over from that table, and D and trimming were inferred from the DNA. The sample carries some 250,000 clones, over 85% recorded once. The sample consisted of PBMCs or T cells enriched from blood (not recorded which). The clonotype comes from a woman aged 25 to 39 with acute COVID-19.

CDR3 amino acids: CASSHPTGGMSELFF. Here the CDR3 DNA reads TGTGCCAGCAGCCATCCCACAGGGGGGATGAGTGAACTGTTTTTT. V and J are TRBV3-1 (or the pseudogene TRBV3-2) and TRBJ1-4, with 8 bases that match TRBD1. Germline-derived CDR1 and CDR2 are LGHDT and YNNKEL (reference sequence). The CDR3 contains 15 residues. V gave up 3 bases and J gave up 12 bases; unmatched junction bases: 12.